This T cell receptor (beta chain) stems from a study of shared clonotypes between healthy human individuals. Study-wide results and limits: Incompleteness in sorted-subset sequencing, despite large depth, was shown by rarefaction. The four-donor shared clonotypes exceeded non-shared clonotypes in generation probability, with non-shared ones scoring lower.

A remark on this clone: Its antigen is unknown.

The CDR3 runs 14 residues. CDR1 LNHDA and CDR2 SQIVND come from the germline V gene (reference sequence). The germline V and J ends were trimmed by 6 bases and 6 bases, with 18 bases remaining between them. The input for sorted-subset replicate PCRs was about 210 ng DNA, 30,000 or so T cell genomes. Sequencing was performed with immunoSEQ multiplex PCR; in TCRdb, only in-frame clones are kept and a portion is missing. Altogether millions of clones are present, approximately 93% being singletons, with the ten largest covering 0.3% to 0.4%. Partitioning of CD4+ cells yielded a CD45RA+ naive subset and a CD45RA-negative memory subset.

The clonotype originates from a young man in good health. Some clones in this sample may be carry-over from other donors' samples. The rearrangement joins TRBV19 to TRBJ2-7; perhaps TRBD2 as D (8 bases). Sequencing used naive CD4+ T cells from PBMCs. Subset of the sample: CD45RA+ positively selected. CDR3 region: CASSREGALAEQYF. CDR3 coding DNA: TGTGCCAGTAGCCGGGAGGGGGCCCTCGCCGAGCAGTACTTC.